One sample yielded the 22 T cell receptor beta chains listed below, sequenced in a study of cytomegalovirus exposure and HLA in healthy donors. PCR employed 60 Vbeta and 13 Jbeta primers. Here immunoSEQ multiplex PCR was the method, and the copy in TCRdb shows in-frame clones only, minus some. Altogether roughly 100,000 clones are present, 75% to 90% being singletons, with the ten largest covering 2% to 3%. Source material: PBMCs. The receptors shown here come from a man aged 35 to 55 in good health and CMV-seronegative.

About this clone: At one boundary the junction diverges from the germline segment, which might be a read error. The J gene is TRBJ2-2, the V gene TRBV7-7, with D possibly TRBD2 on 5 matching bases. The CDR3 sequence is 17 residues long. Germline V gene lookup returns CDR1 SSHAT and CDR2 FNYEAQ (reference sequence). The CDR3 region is CASSLAPASFNTGELFF. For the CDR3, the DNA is TGTGCTAGCAGCTTAGCGCCGGCTAGCTTTAACACCGGGGAGCTGTTTTTT.

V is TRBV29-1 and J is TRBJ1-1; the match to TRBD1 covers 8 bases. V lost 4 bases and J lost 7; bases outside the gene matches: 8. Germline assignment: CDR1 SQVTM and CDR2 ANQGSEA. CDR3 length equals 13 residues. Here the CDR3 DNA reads TGCAGCGTTGTGGGACAGGAGAACGGTGAAGCTTTCTTT. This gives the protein CSVVGQENGEAFF.

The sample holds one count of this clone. CDR3 residues: CASSEEGQDYEQYF. CDR3 DNA: TGTGCCAGTAGCGAGGAAGGACAGGACTACGAGCAGTACTTC. V usage is TRBV19 and J usage is TRBJ2-7, with 7 bases matching TRBD1. V lost 6 bases, J lost 3 bases, and 8 bases stayed unmatched. CDR1 and CDR2 from the germline V gene are LNHDA and SQIVND (reference sequence). The CDR3 sequence is 14 residues long. Combining the CDR3 with reference TRBV19 and TRBJ2-7 gives the whole variable domain DGGITQSPKYLFRKEGQNVTLSCEQNLNHDAMYWYRQDPGQGLRLIYYSQIVNDFQKGDIAEGYSVSREKKESFPLTVTSAQKNPTAFYLCASSEEGQDYEQYFGPGTRLTVT.

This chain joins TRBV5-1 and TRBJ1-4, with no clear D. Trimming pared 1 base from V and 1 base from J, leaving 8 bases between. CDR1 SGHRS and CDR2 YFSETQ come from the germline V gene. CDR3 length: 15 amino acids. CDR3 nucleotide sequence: TGCGCCAGCAGCTTGACAGAGAGAACTAATGAAAAACTGTTTTTT. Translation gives CASSLTERTNEKLFF. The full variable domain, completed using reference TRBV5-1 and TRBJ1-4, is KAGVTQTPRYLIKTRGQQVTLSCSPISGHRSVSWYQQTPGQGLQFLFEYFSETQRNKGNFPGRFSGRQFSNSRSEMNVSTLELGDSALYLCASSLTERTNEKLFFGSGTQLSVL.

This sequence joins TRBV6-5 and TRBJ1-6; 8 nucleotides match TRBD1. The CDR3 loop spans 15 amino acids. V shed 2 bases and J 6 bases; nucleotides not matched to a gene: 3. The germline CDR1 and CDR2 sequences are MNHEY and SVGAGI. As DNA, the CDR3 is TGTGCCAGCAGTTACCAGGGGGCGTTTAATTCACCCCTCCACTTT. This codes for CASSYQGAFNSPLHF.

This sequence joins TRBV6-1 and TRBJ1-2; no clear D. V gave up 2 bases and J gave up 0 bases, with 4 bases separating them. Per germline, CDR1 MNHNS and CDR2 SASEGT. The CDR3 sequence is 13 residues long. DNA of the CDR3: TGTGCCAGCAGTGAATCAGCTAACTATGGCTACACCTTC. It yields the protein CASSESANYGYTF.

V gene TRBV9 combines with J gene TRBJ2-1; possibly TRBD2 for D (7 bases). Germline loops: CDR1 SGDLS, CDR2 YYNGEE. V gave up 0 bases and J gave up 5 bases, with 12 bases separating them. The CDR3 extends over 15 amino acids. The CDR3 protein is CASSVAAGAHNEQFF. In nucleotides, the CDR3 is TGTGCCAGCAGCGTAGCTGCGGGGGCCCACAATGAGCAGTTCTTC.

This CDR3 reads CATDGSEAFF. DNA for the CDR3: TGTGCCACCGATGGGAGTGAAGCTTTCTTT. The rearrangement links TRBV19 to TRBJ1-1; D gene unclear. Germline V lookup: CDR1 LNHDA, CDR2 SQIVND (reference sequence). V was shortened by 10 bases and J by 7 bases, with 10 bases between the two germline ends. The CDR3 has 10 residues.

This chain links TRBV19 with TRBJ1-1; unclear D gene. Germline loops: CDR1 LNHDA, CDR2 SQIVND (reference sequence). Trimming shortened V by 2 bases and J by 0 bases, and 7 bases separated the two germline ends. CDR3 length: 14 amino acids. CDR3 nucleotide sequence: TGTGCCAGTAGTATACCCGGGATGAACACTGAAGCTTTCTTT. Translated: CASSIPGMNTEAFF. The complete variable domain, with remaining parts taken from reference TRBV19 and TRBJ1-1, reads DGGITQSPKYLFRKEGQNVTLSCEQNLNHDAMYWYRQDPGQGLRLIYYSQIVNDFQKGDIAEGYSVSREKKESFPLTVTSAQKNPTAFYLCASSIPGMNTEAFFGQGTRLTVV.

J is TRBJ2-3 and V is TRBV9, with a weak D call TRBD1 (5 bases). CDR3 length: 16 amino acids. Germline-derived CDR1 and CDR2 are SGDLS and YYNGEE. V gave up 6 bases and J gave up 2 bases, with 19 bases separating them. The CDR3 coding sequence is TGTGCCAGCAACCCGACGACACAGGTTCCCACAGATACGCAGTATTTT. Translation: CASNPTTQVPTDTQYF.

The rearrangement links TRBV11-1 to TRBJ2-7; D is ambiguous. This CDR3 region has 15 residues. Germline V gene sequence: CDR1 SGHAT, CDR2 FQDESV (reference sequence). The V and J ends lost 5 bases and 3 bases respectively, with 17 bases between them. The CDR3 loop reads CASSLAAQIYYEQYF. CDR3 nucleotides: TGTGCCAGCAGCCTGGCGGCTCAAATCTACTACGAGCAGTACTTC.

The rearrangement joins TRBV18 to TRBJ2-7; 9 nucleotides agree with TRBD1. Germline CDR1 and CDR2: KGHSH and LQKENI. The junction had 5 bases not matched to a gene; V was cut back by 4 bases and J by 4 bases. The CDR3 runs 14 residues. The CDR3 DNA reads TGTGCCAGCTCACAGGGACAGGGCAAATACGAGCAGTACTTC. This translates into CASSQGQGKYEQYF.

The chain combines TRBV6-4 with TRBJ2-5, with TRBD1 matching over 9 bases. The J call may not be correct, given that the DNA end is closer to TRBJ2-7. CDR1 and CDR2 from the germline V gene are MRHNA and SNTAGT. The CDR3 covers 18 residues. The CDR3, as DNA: TGTGCCAGCAGTGACCCAGACCCCCGGGACAGGGACAACTACGAGCAGTACTTC. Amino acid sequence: CASSDPDPRDRDNYEQYF.

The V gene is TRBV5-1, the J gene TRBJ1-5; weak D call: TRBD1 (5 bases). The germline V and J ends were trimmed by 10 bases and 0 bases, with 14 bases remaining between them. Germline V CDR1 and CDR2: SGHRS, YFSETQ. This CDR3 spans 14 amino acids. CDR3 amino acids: CARLGGVSNQPQHF. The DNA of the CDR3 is TGCGCCCGCCTCGGGGGGGTTAGCAATCAGCCCCAGCATTTT.

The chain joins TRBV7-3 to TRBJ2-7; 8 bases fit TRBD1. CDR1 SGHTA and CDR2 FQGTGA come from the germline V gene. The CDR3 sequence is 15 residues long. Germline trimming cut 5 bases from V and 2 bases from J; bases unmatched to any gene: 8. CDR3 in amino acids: CASSPSQGAAYEQYF. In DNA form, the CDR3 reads TGTGCCAGCAGCCCATCTCAGGGGGCTGCCTACGAGCAGTACTTC.

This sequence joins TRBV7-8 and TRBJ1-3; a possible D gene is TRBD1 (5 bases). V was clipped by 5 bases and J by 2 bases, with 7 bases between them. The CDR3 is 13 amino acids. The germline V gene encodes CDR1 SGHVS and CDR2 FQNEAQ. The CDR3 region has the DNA TGTGCCAGCAGCCCAGGGCCTGGAAACACCATATATTTT. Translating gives CASSPGPGNTIYF.

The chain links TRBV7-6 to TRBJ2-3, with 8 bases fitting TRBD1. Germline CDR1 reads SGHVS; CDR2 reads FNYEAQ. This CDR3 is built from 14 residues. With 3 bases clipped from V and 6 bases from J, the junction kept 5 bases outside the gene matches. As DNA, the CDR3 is TGTGCCAGCAGCTTGACAGGGGAGATCGATACGCAGTATTTT. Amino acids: CASSLTGEIDTQYF.

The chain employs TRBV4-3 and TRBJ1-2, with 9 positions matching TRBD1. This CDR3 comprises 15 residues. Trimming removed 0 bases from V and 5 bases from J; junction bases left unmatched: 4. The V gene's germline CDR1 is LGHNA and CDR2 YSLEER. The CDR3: CASSQDLTGGYGYTF. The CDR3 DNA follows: TGCGCCAGCAGCCAAGATCTGACAGGGGGGTATGGCTACACCTTC.

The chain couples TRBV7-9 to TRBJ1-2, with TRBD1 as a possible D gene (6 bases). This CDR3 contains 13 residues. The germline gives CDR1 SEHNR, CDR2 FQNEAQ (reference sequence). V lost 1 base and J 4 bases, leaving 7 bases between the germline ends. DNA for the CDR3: TGTGCCAGCAGCTTAGGGGACACCTATGGCTACACCTTC. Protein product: CASSLGDTYGYTF.

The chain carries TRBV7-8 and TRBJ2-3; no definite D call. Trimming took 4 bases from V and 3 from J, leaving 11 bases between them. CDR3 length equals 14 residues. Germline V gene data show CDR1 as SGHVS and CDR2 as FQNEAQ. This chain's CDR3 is CASSSLASTDTQYF. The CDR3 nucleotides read TGTGCCAGCAGCTCCTTAGCCTCTACAGATACGCAGTATTTT.

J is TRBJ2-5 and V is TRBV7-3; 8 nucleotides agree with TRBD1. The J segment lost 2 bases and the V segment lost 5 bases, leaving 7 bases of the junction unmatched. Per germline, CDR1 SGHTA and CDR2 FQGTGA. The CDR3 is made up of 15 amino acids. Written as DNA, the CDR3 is TGTGCCAGCAGCCACCGGGACAGGAGTCAAGAGACCCAGTACTTC. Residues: CASSHRDRSQETQYF.

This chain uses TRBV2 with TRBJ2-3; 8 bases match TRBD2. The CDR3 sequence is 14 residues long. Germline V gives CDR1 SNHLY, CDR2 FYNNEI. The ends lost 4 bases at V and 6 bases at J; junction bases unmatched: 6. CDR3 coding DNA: TGTGCCAGCAGTGGGGGACTAGTTGACGATACGCAGTATTTT. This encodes CASSGGLVDDTQYF.